The next 3 T cell receptor beta chains were all read from a single sample in a study of T cells and Merkel cell carcinoma outcomes. Clones were sequenced by immunoSEQ multiplex PCR, and TCRdb holds only the in-frame ones, with some missing. The data show over 2,500 clones, with 95% to 96% seen just once and 1.9% held by the top ten. The specimen sequenced was tumor tissue from Merkel cell carcinoma. The receptor set was obtained from a human donor with Merkel cell carcinoma.

V and J are TRBV7-3 and TRBJ1-1; 7 bases match TRBD1. Germline V CDR1 and CDR2: SGHTA, FQGTGA. Trimming took 2 bases from V and 3 from J; bases not matched to a gene: 3. This CDR3 contains 14 residues. The CDR3 DNA follows: TGTGCCAGCAGCTTATTAGGGGGCGACACTGAAGCTTTCTTT. Amino acid sequence: CASSLLGGDTEAFF.

The genes are TRBV4-3 and TRBJ2-4, with 7 positions matching TRBD1. This CDR3 is built from 14 residues. Trimming removed 5 bases from V and 9 bases from J; junction bases left unmatched: 10. Per germline, CDR1 LGHNA and CDR2 YSLEER. The CDR3 protein is CASSSNWDSVIQYF. CDR3 in DNA: TGCGCCAGCAGCTCGAACTGGGACAGTGTCATTCAGTACTTC.

The chain has TRBV7-9 and TRBJ2-1; 11 bases agree with TRBD2. From germline, CDR1 is SEHNR and CDR2 FQNEAQ (reference sequence). This CDR3 comprises 15 residues. The junction had 5 bases not matched to a gene; V was cut back by 3 bases and J by 7 bases. The CDR3 DNA is TGTGCCAGCAGCTTGGGTAGCGGGGGGGCGAATGAGCAGTTCTTC. The encoded protein is CASSLGSGGANEQFF.